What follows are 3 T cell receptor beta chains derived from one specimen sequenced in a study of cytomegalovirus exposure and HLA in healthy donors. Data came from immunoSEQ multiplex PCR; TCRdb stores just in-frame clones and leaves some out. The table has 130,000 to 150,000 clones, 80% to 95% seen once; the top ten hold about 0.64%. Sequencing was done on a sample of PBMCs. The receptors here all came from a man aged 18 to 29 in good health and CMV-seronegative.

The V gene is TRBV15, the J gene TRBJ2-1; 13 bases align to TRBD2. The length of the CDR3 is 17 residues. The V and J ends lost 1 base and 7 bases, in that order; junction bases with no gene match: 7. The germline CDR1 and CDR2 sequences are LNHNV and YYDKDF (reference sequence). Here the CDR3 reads CATSRVIGLAGANEQFF. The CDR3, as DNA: TGTGCCACCAGCAGAGTTATCGGACTAGCGGGGGCGAATGAGCAGTTCTTC.

The CDR3 nucleotides are TGTGCCAGCAGTGTAGACAGGGTCTACAATGAGCAGTTCTTC. The encoded protein is CASSVDRVYNEQFF. V is TRBV2 and J is TRBJ2-1, with 7 bases fitting TRBD1. There are 14 residues in the CDR3. The V gene's germline CDR1 is SNHLY and CDR2 FYNNEI. After removal of 4 bases from V and 3 bases from J, the junction contained 3 bases not matched to a gene.

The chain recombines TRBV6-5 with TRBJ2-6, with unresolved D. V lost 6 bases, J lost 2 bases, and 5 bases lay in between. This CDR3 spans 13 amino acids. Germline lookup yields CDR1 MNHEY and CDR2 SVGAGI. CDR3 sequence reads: CASRAPGANVLTF. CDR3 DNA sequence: TGTGCCAGCAGGGCACCTGGGGCCAACGTCCTGACTTTC.